A single sample is the source of the 10 T cell receptor beta chains below, sequenced in a study of glioma-infiltrating T cells. The iRepertoire nested amplicon-rescue multiplex PCR amplified TCR alpha and beta CDR3s from RNA. TCRdb re-called the multiplex PCR reads with MiXCR, one entry per CDR3 protein. The sample records 170,000 or so distinct CDR3 sequences, roughly 45% being singletons. Sequencing was performed on glioma tissue, nonneoplastic brain tissue, or PBMCs (not recorded which). The receptors were sampled from a human donor with low-grade glioma or glioblastoma, undergoing nonglioma brain surgery, or in good health (not recorded which).

This clonotype was seen repeatedly, ten times or more. The chain recombines TRBV2 with TRBJ2-3; 12 nucleotides align to TRBD2. Germline CDR1 and CDR2: SNHLY and FYNNEI. V trimming: 3 bases; J trimming: 10 bases; junction bases outside the gene matches: 5. The CDR3 is 14 amino acids. Here the CDR3 DNA reads TGTGCCAGCAGTGAGACCTGGACTAGCGGGGCGCAGTATTTT. It specifies CASSETWTSGAQYF.

The rearrangement links TRBV12-3 or TRBV12-4 to TRBJ1-2, with D uncertain. The length of the CDR3 is 13 residues. The V end was cut by 3 bases, the J end by 4 bases, with 9 bases between. Here the CDR3 reads CASSLSVLYGYTF. The DNA of the CDR3 is TGTGCCAGCAGTTTGAGTGTTCTCTATGGCTACACCTTC.

CDR3 sequence reads: CASSHTAWRRNEQFF. CDR3 nucleotide sequence: TGTGCCAGCAGCCACACCGCTTGGAGGCGAAATGAGCAGTTCTTC. This chain connects TRBV14 to TRBJ2-1; weak D call: TRBD2 (5 bases). Deletions cut 3 bases from V and 7 bases from J, with 16 bases between. CDR3 length: 15 residues. Germline V gene sequence: CDR1 SGHDN, CDR2 FVKESK.

This clonotype appeared a few times. This CDR3 is CASSISLGDTQYF. The CDR3 nucleotides read TGTGCCAGTAGTATTTCGCTCGGAGATACGCAGTATTTT. The gene calls are TRBV19 and TRBJ2-3; no clear D gene. Germline loops: CDR1 LNHDA, CDR2 SQIVND (reference sequence). This CDR3 region has 13 residues. The V and J ends lost 3 bases and 5 bases respectively, with 9 bases between them.

The V call is TRBV2, the J call TRBJ2-2, with D possibly matching TRBD1 (5 bases). Germline V gives CDR1 SNHLY, CDR2 FYNNEI. CDR3 length equals 13 residues. V shed 8 bases and J shed 4 bases, with 11 bases lying between them. The CDR3 spells CASARVGTGELFF. The DNA for the CDR3 is TGTGCCAGCGCCAGGGTGGGCACCGGGGAGCTGTTTTTT. The variable domain in full, completed from reference TRBV2 and TRBJ2-2, reads EPEVTQTPSHQVTQMGQEVILRCVPISNHLYFYWYRQILGQKVEFLVSFYNNEISEKSEIFDDQFSVERPDGSNFTLKIRSTKLEDSAMYFCASARVGTGELFFGEGSRLTVL.

V and J are TRBV7-9 and TRBJ2-7, with no clear D. CDR1 and CDR2 from the germline V gene are SEHNR and FQNEAQ (reference sequence). CDR3 length: 13 amino acids. V shed 5 bases and J shed 1 base, with 9 bases lying between them. Here the CDR3 reads CASSPVRSYEQYF. The CDR3 DNA reads as TGTGCCAGCAGCCCGGTACGGTCCTACGAGCAGTACTTC.

This clonotype was seen at least ten times. The CDR3 nucleotides read TGTGCCAGCAGCGAGGACAGCTATGGCTACACCTTC. This codes for CASSEDSYGYTF. The V gene is TRBV5-4, the J gene TRBJ1-2; a possible D gene is TRBD1 (6 bases). The CDR3 has 12 amino acids. With 4 bases removed from V and 4 bases from J, the gap between germline ends came to 8 bases. Looked up from germline, CDR1 is SGHNT and CDR2 is YYREEE (reference sequence).

Of note for this clonotype: One end of the junction does not line up with germline, which may come from a read error. The gene calls are TRBV19 and TRBJ2-1; D gene ambiguous. Germline CDR1 is LNHDA and CDR2 is SQIVND (reference sequence). CDR3 length: 14 amino acids. DNA for the CDR3: TGTGCCAGTAGTATCGCGAGCTCCTACAATGAGCAGTCCTTC. Encoded protein: CASSIASSYNEQSF.

This chain uses TRBV27 with TRBJ2-7; the D gene is possibly TRBD2 (5 bases). Germline CDR1 MNHEY, CDR2 SMNVEV (reference sequence). V was cut by 2 bases and J by 5 bases, with 16 bases left in between. The CDR3 spans 15 residues. The DNA of the CDR3 is TGTGCCAGCAGTTTAAAGGGAGTAGCATACAACGAGCAGTACTTC. This sequence encodes CASSLKGVAYNEQYF.

This clonotype was seen at least ten times. CDR3 loop: CASSQTLQETQYF. CDR3 nucleotides: TGCGCCAGCAGCCAAACACTCCAAGAGACCCAGTACTTC. This sequence joins TRBV4-1 and TRBJ2-5; D gene uncertain. CDR3 length: 13 amino acids. V gave up 2 bases and J gave up 1 base, with 5 bases separating them. The germline V gene has CDR1 MGHRA and CDR2 YSYEKL.